One T cell receptor (beta chain) is described in this entry. It was with 60 Vbeta and 13 Jbeta primers that the PCR ran. The table came from immunoSEQ multiplex PCR; TCRdb's copy has only in-frame clones and leaves some out. This sample has a few hundred thousand clones; about four fifths occur once, and the top ten carry about 2%. This sample is part of a study of cytomegalovirus exposure and HLA in healthy donors. The CDR3 is 14 residues long. V was cut by 5 bases and J by 1 base, with 8 bases left in between. Germline V gene data show CDR1 as LNHDA and CDR2 as SQIVND (reference sequence). This TCR was recovered from a middle-aged woman in good health and CMV-seropositive. The sample taken for sequencing was PBMCs. The gene calls are TRBV19 and TRBJ2-2, with D unresolved. The CDR3 coding sequence is TGTGCCAGTAGTTCAGGATTGAACACCGGGGAGCTGTTTTTT. Translation gives CASSSGLNTGELFF.